One sample yielded the 7 T cell receptor beta chains listed below, sequenced in a study of T cells in Graves' hyperthyroidism and ophthalmopathy. Amplification of TCR beta CDR3 regions was performed using RNA transcripts as template. The study used the HTBI primer set for a first-round RT-PCR of the TCR CDR3. TCRdb ran MiXCR on the multiplex PCR reads and lists one entry per CDR3 protein. Here the sample spans some 560,000 distinct CDR3 sequences, approximately 14% being singletons. Sequenced sample: blood. These TCRs come from a young woman with Graves' hyperthyroidism.

This rearrangement joins TRBV7-2 to TRBJ2-3; TRBD2 matches 10 bases. Trimming at V came to 6 bases and at J to 2 bases, leaving 8 bases not matched to a gene. The CDR3 length is 16 residues. Germline CDR1 reads SGHTA; CDR2 reads FQGNSA. The CDR3 spells CASRQTSGPTTDTQYF. Here the CDR3 DNA reads TGTGCCAGCAGACAGACTAGCGGGCCCACCACAGATACGCAGTATTTT.

The chain uses TRBV6-1 and TRBJ1-1; the D is unclear. The CDR3 runs to 13 residues. Per germline, CDR1 MNHNS and CDR2 SASEGT. V was cut by 7 bases and J by 0 bases, with 9 bases left in between. CDR3 in amino acids: CASTHRLNTEAFF. The DNA of the CDR3 is TGTGCCAGCACCCACAGATTGAACACTGAAGCTTTCTTT.

V gene TRBV19 combines with J gene TRBJ1-1; TRBD1 might be the D (5 bases). CDR1 and CDR2 (germline): LNHDA, SQIVND (reference sequence). The CDR3 totals 15 residues. V lost 5 bases and J 4 bases, leaving 17 bases between the germline ends. The CDR3 DNA reads TGTGCCAGTAGTCATCGGGAGCAGGGTGGCACTGAAGCTTTCTTT. This encodes CASSHREQGGTEAFF.

The chain is built from TRBV7-9 and TRBJ2-7; D may be TRBD2 (6 bases). Per germline, CDR1 SEHNR and CDR2 FQNEAQ (reference sequence). The CDR3 sequence is 14 residues long. V dropped 6 bases and J dropped 3 bases, with 15 bases sitting between them. CDR3 residues: CASRSTGDGYEQYF. In nucleotides, the CDR3 is TGTGCCAGCAGATCCACGGGGGACGGCTACGAGCAGTACTTC.

Ten or more counts support this clonotype. The chain joins TRBV12-3 or TRBV12-4 to TRBJ2-7; either TRBD1 or TRBD2 may fit D (5 bases each). V was trimmed by 8 bases and J by 6 bases, leaving 20 bases between them. The CDR3 extends over 14 amino acids. The CDR3 region has the DNA TGTGCCAGCGTTTACCGGGACGGCAATACCGAGCAGTACTTC. Translating it yields CASVYRDGNTEQYF.

This clonotype was seen at least ten times. The gene calls are TRBV28 and TRBJ1-5; the D gene is possibly TRBD1 (6 bases). CDR1 MDHEN and CDR2 SYDVKM come from the germline V gene. CDR3 size: 15 residues. V was pared by 4 bases and J by 5 bases, with 15 bases between. The CDR3, as DNA: TGTGCCAGCAGTTCACCCGGGGGGGGCCATCAGCCCCAGCATTTT. It encodes CASSSPGGGHQPQHF. Looking up the rest from reference TRBV28 and TRBJ1-5 gives the full variable domain: DVKVTQSSRYLVKRTGEKVFLECVQDMDHENMFWYRQDPGLGLRLIYFSYDVKMKEKGDIPEGYSVSREKKERFSLILESASTNQTSMYLCASSSPGGGHQPQHFGDGTRLSIL.

This clonotype showed up many times. The chain links TRBV3-1 to TRBJ2-1, with no clear D. CDR1 is LGHDT, CDR2 YNNKEL, per germline (reference sequence). V dropped 0 bases and J dropped 7 bases, with 10 bases sitting between them. The CDR3 contains 14 residues. The CDR3 DNA is TGTGCCAGCAGCCAAGATGCAGGTAGTAATGAGCAGTTCTTC. Translation gives CASSQDAGSNEQFF.